This is a list of T cell receptor beta chains from one sample in a study of CD8 T cells in Susac syndrome. From the immunoSEQ multiplex PCR reads, TCRdb called clonotypes with MiXCR, one entry per CDR3 protein. The table has about 150,000 distinct CDR3 sequences, 85% to 95% seen once. Sequencing input: CD4+ T cells from PBMCs. The receptors originated from a human donor with Susac syndrome. Each CDR3 is given with its conserved first and last residue. Size values are once, few and many counts, or a class for expanded clones, and some rows have none.

TRBJ2-5 TRBV24-1 NA CATSDGNQETQYF
TRBJ1-6 TRBV18 NA CASSPGQRLHGQDSPLHF
TRBJ1-6 TRBV6-1 NA CASSMAAGSLNSPLHF
TRBJ1-1 TRBV29-1 NA CSAATGVWTEAFF
TRBJ2-2 TRBV20-1 NA CSAVQGVTGELFF
TRBJ1-3 TRBV5-4 NA CASSPTEGNTIYF
TRBJ1-1 TRBV20-1 once CSARAGGAEAFF
TRBJ1-1 TRBV15 NA CATSWTLNTEAFF
TRBJ1-2 TRBV15 NA CATSSAGTGAGYTF
TRBJ1-2 TRBV10-3 NA CATTGDSSLGGYTF
TRBJ1-1 TRBV6-5 NA CASSYQGRGTEAFF
TRBJ2-3 TRBV7-6 NA CASSLRSGYTDTQYF
TRBJ2-2 TRBV5-1 NA CASSGGLAKNTGELFF
TRBJ2-7 TRBV4-3 NA CASSQDHSAYEQYF
TRBJ1-6 TRBV18 NA CATFGQRDSPLHF
TRBJ1-3 TRBV20-1 NA CSARDRSGGNTIYF
TRBJ1-2 TRBV29-1 NA CSVDRIDDGYTF
TRBJ1-4 TRBV15 NA CATSSGQGGWEKLFF
TRBJ1-2 TRBV3-1 NA CASNPTGSGYGYTF
TRBJ1-2 TRBV28 NA CASGQEKHGYTF
TRBJ2-5 TRBV9 NA CASSTEVAGVRMETQYF
TRBJ2-5 TRBV12-3/TRBV12-4 NA CASSLTGTETQYF
TRBJ1-2 TRBV20-1 NA CSAQGQGTTYGYTF
TRBJ2-5 TRBV21-1 NA CASSKDGQGETQYF
TRBJ2-1 TRBV12-3/TRBV12-4 NA CASSPRGTGSYNEQFF
TRBJ2-1 TRBV9 NA CASSVVGRNEQFF
TRBJ2-7 TRBV25-1 NA CARFYGDEQYF
TRBJ1-2 TRBV27 NA CASSPRWGNGSYGYTF
TRBJ1-2 TRBV4-2 NA CASSQDYRGSGYTF
TRBJ1-5 TRBV20-1 NA CSASGRSLNQPQHF
TRBJ2-7 TRBV29-1 NA CSVDGTGGDEQYF
TRBJ2-1 TRBV20-1 NA CSARAGQGAYNEQFF
TRBJ1-5 TRBV23-1 NA CARRDSNQPQHF
TRBJ1-2 TRBV7-2 NA CASRVSGGNGYTF
TRBJ1-3 TRBV6-5 NA CASRFRASSGNTIYF
TRBJ1-5 TRBV20-1 NA CSARGTINQPQHF
TRBJ1-1 TRBV25-1 NA CASSELGQPEAFF
TRBJ2-5 TRBV7-6 NA CASSLAGLRTQYF
TRBJ2-1 TRBV9 NA CASSVDQGTNEQFF
TRBJ2-7 TRBV7-9 once CASSQRELLDEQYF
TRBJ2-7 TRBV7-2 NA CASSPQPPSYEQYF
TRBJ2-5 TRBV29-1 once CSVMTSGDPETQYF
TRBJ1-1 TRBV7-3 once CASSLTPQGLAFF
TRBJ2-7 TRBV3-1 NA CASSLGQGVDEQYF
TRBJ1-4 TRBV7-9 NA CASSLVAGTEKLFF
TRBJ1-1 TRBV4-3 NA CASSQENRGLGTEAFF
TRBJ2-3 TRBV29-1 NA CSARGVRATDTQYF
TRBJ1-4 TRBV29-1 NA CSVGDSPNEKLFF
TRBJ2-5 TRBV2 NA CASSVGQIEETQYF
TRBJ1-1 TRBV19 NA CASSITGNTEAFF
TRBJ1-1 TRBV12-3/TRBV12-4 once CASSGDRNTEAFF
TRBJ2-1 TRBV2 NA CASSSTLNGLYNEQFF
TRBJ2-5 TRBV5-4 NA CASSPGGGTWSGETQYF
TRBJ2-1 TRBV4-1 NA CASSQTGTTYNEQFF
TRBJ2-2 TRBV3-1 NA CASSQDGQGRTGELFF